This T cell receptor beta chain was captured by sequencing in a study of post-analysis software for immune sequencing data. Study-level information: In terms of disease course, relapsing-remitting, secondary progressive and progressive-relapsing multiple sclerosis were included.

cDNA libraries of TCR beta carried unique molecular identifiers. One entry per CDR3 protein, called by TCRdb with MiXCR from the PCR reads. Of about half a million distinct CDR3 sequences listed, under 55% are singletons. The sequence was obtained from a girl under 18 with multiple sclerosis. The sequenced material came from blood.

The CDR3 is CASSPGQGLNTEAFF. The CDR3 region has the DNA TGTGCCAGCAGCCCGGGACAGGGCCTGAACACTGAAGCTTTCTTT. The chain recombines TRBV7-9 with TRBJ1-1; TRBD1 agrees at 9 bases. CDR3 length: 15 amino acids. V gave up 5 bases and J gave up 0 bases; unmatched junction bases: 4. Per the germline V gene, CDR1 is SEHNR and CDR2 is FQNEAQ (reference sequence).